The rows below give T cell receptor beta chains drawn from one sample of a study of early T cells in non-severe SARS-CoV-2 infection. A single record per CDR3 protein comes from TCRdb applying MiXCR to the 5' RACE reads. The data contain around 88,000 distinct CDR3 sequences, around 15% of them singletons. Specimen: whole blood. These TCRs come from an adult who was a healthcare worker with PCR-confirmed SARS-CoV-2 infection or an uninfected control (not recorded which). CDR3s include the opening cysteine and the closing phenylalanine or tryptophan. D genes are given only for firm matches. Rows may omit the clone size; those that give it use once, few, many or a size class.

d_gene: TRBD1; v_gene: TRBV19; abundance: many; j_gene: TRBJ1-2; CDR3aa: CASSSPGTGVLLNYGYTF; CDR3nt: TGTGCCAGTAGTTCGCCGGGGACAGGCGTTCTACTTAACTATGGCTACACCTTC
d_gene: TRBD2; v_gene: TRBV9; abundance: few; j_gene: TRBJ2-7; CDR3aa: CASSPRGLASEQYF; CDR3nt: TGTGCCAGCAGCCCTCGAGGACTAGCGAGTGAGCAGTACTTC
d_gene: NA; v_gene: TRBV6-6; abundance: NA; j_gene: TRBJ2-5; CDR3aa: CASSYSLQETQYF; CDR3nt: TGTGCCAGCAGTTACTCTCTCCAAGAGACCCAGTACTTC
d_gene: TRBD1; v_gene: TRBV19; abundance: few; j_gene: TRBJ2-7; CDR3aa: CASSIDRDSYEQYF; CDR3nt: TGTGCCAGTAGTATAGACCGGGACAGCTACGAGCAGTACTTC
d_gene: TRBD2; v_gene: TRBV6-5; abundance: few; j_gene: TRBJ2-1; CDR3aa: CASSYYQREWGEQFF; CDR3nt: TGTGCCAGCAGTTACTACCAGCGGGAGTGGGGTGAGCAGTTCTTC
d_gene: NA; v_gene: TRBV6-5; abundance: few; j_gene: TRBJ1-1; CDR3aa: CASSYSLGFEAFF; CDR3nt: TGTGCCAGCAGTTACTCCCTCGGGTTTGAAGCTTTCTTT
d_gene: NA; v_gene: TRBV12-3/TRBV12-4; abundance: few; j_gene: TRBJ2-7; CDR3aa: CASSLILSSEQYF; CDR3nt: TGTGCCAGCAGTTTAATCCTCTCCAGCGAGCAGTACTTC
d_gene: NA; v_gene: TRBV5-8; abundance: NA; j_gene: TRBJ2-3; CDR3aa: CASSLEGGGTQYF; CDR3nt: TGTGCCAGCAGCTTGGAAGGGGGGGGAACGCAGTATTTT
d_gene: NA; v_gene: TRBV2; abundance: NA; j_gene: TRBJ1-1; CDR3aa: CASSTGVAEAFF; CDR3nt: TGTGCCAGCAGTACCGGGGTCGCTGAAGCTTTCTTT
d_gene: NA; v_gene: TRBV5-4; abundance: many; j_gene: TRBJ2-2; CDR3aa: CASSLTRAVGELFF; CDR3nt: TGTGCCAGCAGCTTGACGCGGGCGGTCGGGGAGCTGTTTTTT
d_gene: TRBD1; v_gene: TRBV4-1; abundance: many; j_gene: TRBJ2-3; CDR3aa: CASSPPGQGALAATDTQYF; CDR3nt: TGCGCCAGCAGCCCGCCGGGACAGGGGGCGCTTGCGGCCACAGATACGCAGTATTTT
d_gene: NA; v_gene: TRBV30; abundance: few; j_gene: TRBJ1-2; CDR3aa: CAWRGVYGYTF; CDR3nt: TGTGCCTGGAGAGGGGTTTACGGCTACACCTTC
d_gene: NA; v_gene: TRBV28; abundance: NA; j_gene: TRBJ1-2; CDR3aa: CASSLRGDYGYTF; CDR3nt: TGTGCCAGCAGTTTACGGGGGGACTATGGCTACACCTTC
d_gene: NA; v_gene: TRBV29-1; abundance: few; j_gene: TRBJ1-2; CDR3aa: CSVPPPRYGYGYTF; CDR3nt: TGCAGCGTACCCCCCCCGAGGTACGGCTATGGCTACACCTTC
d_gene: NA; v_gene: TRBV28; abundance: many; j_gene: TRBJ2-7; CDR3aa: CASSLPLGGGDYEQYF; CDR3nt: TGTGCCAGCAGTCTCCCTTTGGGGGGAGGAGACTACGAGCAGTACTTC
d_gene: NA; v_gene: TRBV11-3; abundance: few; j_gene: TRBJ2-1; CDR3aa: CASSLARTGTNEQFF; CDR3nt: TGTGCCAGCAGCTTAGCAAGAACAGGGACGAATGAGCAGTTCTTC
d_gene: NA; v_gene: TRBV5-1; abundance: NA; j_gene: TRBJ1-4; CDR3aa: CASSAVGGGGEKLFF; CDR3nt: TGCGCCAGCAGCGCAGTCGGAGGGGGAGGAGAAAAACTGTTTTTT
d_gene: TRBD1; v_gene: TRBV10-3; abundance: many; j_gene: TRBJ1-1; CDR3aa: CAISESDWDRDTEAFF; CDR3nt: TGTGCCATCAGTGAGTCGGACTGGGACAGAGACACTGAAGCTTTCTTT
d_gene: NA; v_gene: TRBV6-1; abundance: NA; j_gene: TRBJ1-5; CDR3aa: CASSEGAVSNQPQHF; CDR3nt: TGTGCCAGCAGTGAAGGGGCGGTGAGCAATCAGCCCCAGCATTTT
d_gene: TRBD1; v_gene: TRBV29-1; abundance: many; j_gene: TRBJ2-3; CDR3aa: CSAGQGSNTQYF; CDR3nt: TGCAGCGCGGGACAGGGGTCGAATACGCAGTATTTT
d_gene: NA; v_gene: TRBV19; abundance: NA; j_gene: TRBJ1-2; CDR3aa: CASSSTGSGYTF; CDR3nt: TGTGCCAGTAGTTCAACAGGGAGCGGCTACACCTTC
d_gene: NA; v_gene: TRBV3-1; abundance: few; j_gene: TRBJ2-4; CDR3aa: CASGGHTNIQYF; CDR3nt: TGTGCCAGCGGGGGGCACACAAACATTCAGTACTTC
d_gene: NA; v_gene: TRBV28; abundance: few; j_gene: TRBJ1-1; CDR3aa: CASSLKNTEAFF; CDR3nt: TGTGCCAGCAGTTTAAAGAACACTGAAGCTTTCTTT
d_gene: NA; v_gene: TRBV12-3/TRBV12-4; abundance: many; j_gene: TRBJ2-6; CDR3aa: CASLVGSSGANVLTF; CDR3nt: TGTGCCAGCCTGGTAGGGAGCTCTGGGGCCAACGTCCTGACTTTC
d_gene: NA; v_gene: TRBV3-1; abundance: NA; j_gene: TRBJ2-7; CDR3aa: CASSQEGTYEQYF; CDR3nt: TGTGCCAGCAGCCAAGAGGGGACGTACGAGCAGTACTTC
d_gene: NA; v_gene: TRBV4-1; abundance: NA; j_gene: TRBJ1-4; CDR3aa: CASSQERQSNEKLFF; CDR3nt: TGCGCCAGCAGCCAAGAGAGGCAGTCTAATGAAAAACTGTTTTTT
d_gene: TRBD2; v_gene: TRBV5-6; abundance: NA; j_gene: TRBJ2-3; CDR3aa: CASSLELTSGSRADTQYF; CDR3nt: TGTGCCAGCAGCTTGGAGCTGACTAGCGGGAGTAGGGCAGATACGCAGTATTTT
d_gene: TRBD2; v_gene: TRBV7-2; abundance: NA; j_gene: TRBJ2-7; CDR3aa: CASSLVLAGGPDEQYF; CDR3nt: TGTGCCAGCAGCTTAGTCCTAGCGGGAGGGCCGGACGAGCAGTACTTC